These 15 T cell receptor beta chains were all obtained from the same sample, sequenced in a study of cytomegalovirus exposure and HLA in healthy donors. TCRdb's table, derived via immunoSEQ multiplex PCR, lists solely in-frame clones and lacks some. The sample shows about 98,000 clones, around nine tenths of them seen only once. Sequenced sample: PBMCs. These receptors all come from a woman in her 30s in good health and CMV-seronegative.

V usage is TRBV27 and J usage is TRBJ2-3; tentative D call: TRBD2 (6 bases). V was clipped by 8 bases and J by 2 bases, with 11 bases between them. In germline, CDR1 is MNHEY, CDR2 SMNVEV (reference sequence). The CDR3 has 13 amino acids. In nucleotides, the CDR3 is TGTGCCAGCTGGGACTCCGACACAGATACGCAGTATTTT. Protein: CASWDSDTDTQYF.

The gene calls are TRBV29-1 and TRBJ2-7; D not resolved. With 5 bases removed from V and 2 bases from J, the gap between germline ends came to 10 bases. The CDR3 covers 12 residues. Germline CDR1 and CDR2: SQVTM and ANQGSEA. CDR3 in DNA: TGCAGCGTTCGGGTCCGAGCCTACGAGCAGTACTTC. Its protein product is CSVRVRAYEQYF.

This clone showed up just once. The chain has TRBV28 and TRBJ1-2; D remains ambiguous. Trimming cost V 4 bases and J 4 bases, with 10 bases left between them. The germline gives CDR1 MDHEN, CDR2 SYDVKM. This CDR3 has 13 amino acids. CDR3 DNA: TGTGCCAGCAGTTACACGGGTGCCTATGGCTACACCTTC. Protein: CASSYTGAYGYTF.

V and J are TRBV28 and TRBJ2-7, with TRBD1 matching over 8 bases. In germline, CDR1 is MDHEN, CDR2 SYDVKM. CDR3 length: 15 amino acids. J was trimmed by 0 bases and V by 2 bases; bases with no gene match: 3. CDR3 bases: TGTGCCAGCAGTTTACTCGGGACAGGCTCCTACGAGCAGTACTTC. Translated, it gives CASSLLGTGSYEQYF.

This chain links TRBV7-3 with TRBJ2-2; 16 positions agree with TRBD2. The CDR3 runs 17 residues. Trimming removed 0 bases from V and 6 bases from J; junction bases left unmatched: 1. Germline CDR1 SGHTA, CDR2 FQGTGA. CDR3 region: CASSLTGTSGRAGELFF. The DNA for the CDR3 is TGTGCCAGCAGCTTAACCGGGACTAGCGGGAGGGCCGGGGAGCTGTTTTTT.

V and J are TRBV28 and TRBJ1-5, with a tentative D call TRBD1 (5 bases). The CDR3 extends over 16 amino acids. The V gene lost 7 bases and the J gene lost 7 bases, with 23 bases spanning the gap. The germline V gene encodes CDR1 MDHEN and CDR2 SYDVKM. The CDR3 sequence: CASTVTQGGLGQPQHF. The CDR3 nucleotides read TGTGCCAGCACCGTTACCCAGGGTGGGCTCGGACAGCCCCAGCATTTT.

V and J are TRBV25-1 and TRBJ1-3, with TRBD1 as a possible D gene (6 bases). The V and J ends lost 6 bases and 4 bases respectively, with 16 bases between them. Germline CDR1 and CDR2: MGHDK and SYGVNS. The CDR3 covers 15 residues. The CDR3 DNA reads TGTGCCAGCAGCCCACAGGGTTTCATCGGAAACACCATATATTTT. Amino acids: CASSPQGFIGNTIYF.

This chain connects TRBV15 to TRBJ2-7, with a weak D call TRBD2 (5 bases). Germline V gene sequence: CDR1 LNHNV, CDR2 YYDKDF (reference sequence). The CDR3 has 13 residues. The V end lost 5 bases, the J end lost 0 bases, and 8 bases lay between the germline ends. In DNA, the CDR3 is TGTGCCACCAGCCGGGATCGCTCCTACGAGCAGTACTTC. It yields the protein CATSRDRSYEQYF.

This clone was picked up a small number of times. V and J are TRBV18 and TRBJ2-7; 8 positions match TRBD1. CDR1 is KGHSH and CDR2 is LQKENI in the germline V gene. V lost 4 bases to trimming and J lost 4 bases; unmatched junction nucleotides: 6. This CDR3 is built from 14 residues. The CDR3 loop is CASSQYRGDYEQYF. CDR3 DNA: TGTGCCAGCTCACAGTACAGGGGGGATTACGAGCAGTACTTC.

Points on this clone: The sample contains more than one DNA sequence encoding this CDR3. The chain combines TRBV29-1 with TRBJ2-5, with D possibly matching TRBD2 (6 bases). CDR1 is SQVTM, CDR2 ANQGSEA, per germline. V gave up 6 bases and J gave up 4 bases, with 6 bases separating them. This CDR3 comprises 10 residues. DNA of the CDR3: TGCAGCGTGGGGGGAGAGACCCAGTACTTC. It yields the protein CSVGGETQYF.

The V gene is TRBV10-3, the J gene TRBJ2-7, with TRBD1 matching 10 bases. The CDR3 length is 15 residues. Germline V gene data show CDR1 as ENHRY and CDR2 as SYGVKD. V lost 5 bases, J lost 6 bases, and 10 bases stayed unmatched. CDR3 sequence (DNA): TGTGCCATCAGTACAACCGGGACAGGGGAAGGCGAGCAGTACTTC. Its translation is CAISTTGTGEGEQYF.

This sequence joins TRBV5-4 and TRBJ2-7; 9 bases are shared with TRBD2. Losses at the gene ends were 2 bases for V and 6 bases for J; bases not matched to a gene: 9. The CDR3 is made up of 15 amino acids. Per the germline V gene, CDR1 is SGHNT and CDR2 is YYREEE (reference sequence). CDR3 bases: TGTGCCAGCAGCTTTTTGGCGGGAGGGAATTTCGAGCAGTACTTC. This sequence encodes CASSFLAGGNFEQYF.

The chain joins TRBV9 to TRBJ2-2; 8 bases are a match to TRBD2. With 4 bases clipped from V and 6 bases from J, the junction kept 8 bases outside the gene matches. CDR1 is SGDLS and CDR2 is YYNGEE in the germline V gene. The CDR3 extends over 15 amino acids. As DNA, the CDR3 is TGTGCCAGCAGCCCCCCCCGCGGGGGGCCCGGGGAGCTGTTTTTT. Its protein is CASSPPRGGPGELFF.

This sequence joins TRBV7-3 and TRBJ2-2; TRBD1 might be the D (6 bases). Germline V gives CDR1 SGHTA, CDR2 FQGTGA. CDR3 size: 17 residues. Trimming took off 5 bases at V and 6 bases at J, with 22 bases between the two ends. This chain's CDR3 is CASSPRGQEGRAGELFF. DNA of the CDR3: TGTGCCAGCAGCCCCAGGGGTCAGGAAGGTAGAGCCGGGGAGCTGTTTTTT.

This chain joins TRBV19 and TRBJ1-6, with a weak D call TRBD1 (6 bases). The CDR3 length is 12 residues. The V end lost 5 bases, the J end lost 14 bases, and 13 bases lay between the germline ends. CDR1 is LNHDA, CDR2 SQIVND, per germline (reference sequence). The CDR3 protein is CASSSQGRALHF. In DNA form, the CDR3 reads TGTGCCAGTAGTTCCCAGGGGAGGGCCCTCCACTTT. Looking up the rest from reference TRBV19 and TRBJ1-6 gives the full variable domain: DGGITQSPKYLFRKEGQNVTLSCEQNLNHDAMYWYRQDPGQGLRLIYYSQIVNDFQKGDIAEGYSVSREKKESFPLTVTSAQKNPTAFYLCASSSQGRALHFGNGTRLTVT.